This TCR beta chain is from a study of blood T cell repertoires in COVID-19 (dated by TCRdb to 2020 to 2022). Looking at the study overall: Samples from collaborators originated in the United States, Italy and Spain and spanned both the acute and convalescent phases of COVID-19. The material from the prospective study consisted of cDNA or gDNA derived from T cells, B-cell-depleted T cells, or PBMCs. The dataset comprised deeply sampled blood TCRbeta repertoires from subjects exposed to, actively infected with, or recovered from COVID-19. The repertoires were released in a freely available public database intended as a resource for research on the immune response to SARS-CoV-2. Samples were obtained from the ongoing ImmuneRACE study (first 160 participants) and from about 1,300 subjects provided by 6 global collaborators. Nearly every sample came with metadata listing a de-identified subject ID, COVID-19 status, age in years and sex. Where available, HLA class I and class II types were obtained from metadata supplied by the sample provider rather than from assay-based typing.

The CDR3 runs 13 amino acids, cysteine and phenylalanine included. Only CDR3 DNA is held: 39 bases, read in frame from base 1. From a lookup of the germline V gene, CDR1 and CDR2 are SGHTA and FQGTGA. Relative to germline, V is 5 bases shorter and J is 6 bases shorter, with 14 bases between their ends. General conclusions and limits of the study: The amount of clinical and demographic metadata varied by source and participant and was provided uncurated.

The immunoSEQ Assay, a bias-controlled multiplex PCR, was used to amplify TCRbeta CDR3 regions from genomic DNA. For the original study's pipeline: The number of nucleated cells in each sample was estimated by amplification of reference gene primers within the assay. To quantify the absolute abundance of each unique TCRbeta CDR3 rearrangement, sequence reads were collapsed and filtered. For each sample, productive Simpson clonality was calculated as the square root of Simpson's diversity index across productive rearrangements. In its TCRdb copy, this immuneACCESS table keeps in-frame sequences only and misses some clones. Where compared with another copy, unresolved V genes explain less than half of these, and the others have no known cause. V and J calls plus clone size are reproduced from that table; the DNA served to infer D and trimming. The sample profile shows roughly 380,000 clones; roughly 87% of them were found once. Of the sample, under 5% falls within the top ten clones.

To note about this clone: This receptor's antigen is unknown. No base quality information exists; no much larger clone differs at one position.

At one collaborating source in Seattle, patients were enrolled during active infection and were followed longitudinally through the course of disease. Each collaborating institution followed its own protocols to collect whole blood in K2EDTA tubes. For TCRbeta analysis, collaborators shipped samples in one of three forms: frozen whole blood, isolated PBMCs, or DNA extracted from either of those sample types. The rearrangement joined TRBV7-3 to TRBJ2-7, and possibly TRBD1, on 6 matching bases. Sequencing was carried out using peripheral blood. The sequence was obtained from a woman aged 60 to 75 with COVID-19, enrolled during active disease. In nucleotide form, the sequence is TGTGCCAGCAGCGCTGAACAGGGTGGCGAGCAGTACTTC. The translation is CASSAEQGGEQYF.